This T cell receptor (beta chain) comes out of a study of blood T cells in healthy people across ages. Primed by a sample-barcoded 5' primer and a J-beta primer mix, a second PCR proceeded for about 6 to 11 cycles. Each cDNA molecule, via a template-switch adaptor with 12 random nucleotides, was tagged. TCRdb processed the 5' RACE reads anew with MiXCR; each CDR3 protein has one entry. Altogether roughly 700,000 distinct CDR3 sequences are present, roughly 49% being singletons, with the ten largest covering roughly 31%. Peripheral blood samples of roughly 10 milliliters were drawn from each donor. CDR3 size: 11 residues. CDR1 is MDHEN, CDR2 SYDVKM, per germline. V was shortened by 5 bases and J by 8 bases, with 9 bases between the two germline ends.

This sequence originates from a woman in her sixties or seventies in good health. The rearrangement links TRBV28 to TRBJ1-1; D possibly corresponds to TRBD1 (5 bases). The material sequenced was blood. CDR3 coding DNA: TGTGCCAGCAGTCACAGGAACGAAGCTTTCTTT. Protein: CASSHRNEAFF. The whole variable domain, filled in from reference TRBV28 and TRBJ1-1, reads DVKVTQSSRYLVKRTGEKVFLECVQDMDHENMFWYRQDPGLGLRLIYFSYDVKMKEKGDIPEGYSVSREKKERFSLILESASTNQTSMYLCASSHRNEAFFGQGTRLTVV.